Sequencing of this T cell receptor (beta chain) was carried out in a study of regulatory T cells in long-lasting Graves disease. For TCR beta, libraries came from iRepertoire HTBI primers and Arm-PCR of CDR3 regions. In the original analysis: Samples jointly harbored 60 to 70 TRBV and approximately 15 TRBJ segments. TCRdb passed the multiplex PCR reads through MiXCR, listing each CDR3 protein once. TCRdb, rather than the study authors, made the V and J calls. The sample has 200,000 to 250,000 distinct CDR3 sequences, roughly a fifth seen once. The time point: newly diagnosed GD, antithyroid drugs for less than 3 months. The authors made the TCR library using RNA they extracted from PBMCs. The table lists this clonotype with many counts. CDR3 size: 11 residues. The ends were cut back, 5 bases at V and 6 bases at J, with 8 bases in the middle. CDR1 is SGHVS, CDR2 FQNEAQ, per germline.

The sample was peripheral blood mononuclear cells (PBMCs), taken at new diagnosis, from a patient treated with antithyroid drugs. The TCR comes from a female donor with Graves disease. The chain uses TRBV7-8 and TRBJ2-7; D unclear. CDR3 sequence reads: CASSQVGEQYF. The DNA for the CDR3 is TGTGCCAGCAGCCAAGTCGGCGAGCAGTACTTC.